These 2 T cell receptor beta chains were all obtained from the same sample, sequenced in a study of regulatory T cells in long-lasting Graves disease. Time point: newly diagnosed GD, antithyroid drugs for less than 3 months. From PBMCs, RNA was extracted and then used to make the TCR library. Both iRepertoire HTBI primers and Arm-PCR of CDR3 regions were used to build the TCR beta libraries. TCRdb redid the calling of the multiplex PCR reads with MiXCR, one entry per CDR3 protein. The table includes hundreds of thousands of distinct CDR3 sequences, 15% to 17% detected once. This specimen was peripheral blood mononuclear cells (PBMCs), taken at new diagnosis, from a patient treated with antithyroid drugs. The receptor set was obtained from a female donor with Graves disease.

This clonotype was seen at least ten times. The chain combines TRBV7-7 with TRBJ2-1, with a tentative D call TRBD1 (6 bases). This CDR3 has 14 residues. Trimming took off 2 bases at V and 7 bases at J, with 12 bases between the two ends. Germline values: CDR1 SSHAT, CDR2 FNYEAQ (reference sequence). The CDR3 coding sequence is TGTGCCAGCAGCTTACGGGCAGGGGCGAATGAGCAGTTCTTC. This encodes CASSLRAGANEQFF.

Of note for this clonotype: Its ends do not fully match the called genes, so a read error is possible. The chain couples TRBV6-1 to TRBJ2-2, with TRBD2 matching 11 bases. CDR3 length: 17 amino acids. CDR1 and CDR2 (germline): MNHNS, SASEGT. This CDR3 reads CASKAGLADPNTGGLFF. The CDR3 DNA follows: TGTGCCAGCAAGGCGGGACTAGCGGATCCGAACACCGGGGGGCTGTTTTTT.